The T cell receptor (beta chain) under discussion was sequenced for a study of shared clonotypes between healthy human individuals. Study-level information: A couple of women and a few men aged 18 to 49 made up the donors.

Measured with immunoSEQ multiplex PCR; TCRdb has only the in-frame clones, and not every one. The top ten hold about 0.39% of the sample, which has 2 million to 2.5 million clones, 93% seen once. Germline CDR1 SGHTA, CDR2 FQGNSA. V dropped 4 bases and J dropped 0; count of bases not matched to a gene: 2. This CDR3 region has 15 residues. Negatively enriched CD4+ T cells were divided by CD45RA into naive and memory. The sequence was collected from a man between 18 and 29 years old in good health. Some clones in this sample may be carry-over from other donors' samples. Specimen: naive CD4+ T cells from PBMCs. Subset: CD45RA+ positively selected. This chain connects TRBV7-2 to TRBJ2-2, with 7 bases matching TRBD1. The CDR3: CASSWDSSNTGELFF. CDR3 DNA: TGTGCCAGCAGCTGGGACAGCTCGAACACCGGGGAGCTGTTTTTT.